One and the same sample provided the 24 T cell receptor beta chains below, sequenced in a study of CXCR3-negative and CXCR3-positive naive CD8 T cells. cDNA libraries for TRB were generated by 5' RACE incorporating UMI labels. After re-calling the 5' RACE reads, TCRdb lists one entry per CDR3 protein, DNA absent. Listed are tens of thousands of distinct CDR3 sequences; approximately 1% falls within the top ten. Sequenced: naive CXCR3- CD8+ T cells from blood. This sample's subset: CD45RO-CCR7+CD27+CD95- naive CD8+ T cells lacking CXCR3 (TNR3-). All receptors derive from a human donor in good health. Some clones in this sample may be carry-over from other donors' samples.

The chain's CDR3 is CASSQPVRDRGVDTQYF. The V and J genes are TRBV4-3 and TRBJ2-3; the D gene TCRdb calls, TRBD1, cannot be checked with no DNA. The CDR3 is 17 residues long. Germline CDR1 reads LGHNA; CDR2 reads YSLEER.

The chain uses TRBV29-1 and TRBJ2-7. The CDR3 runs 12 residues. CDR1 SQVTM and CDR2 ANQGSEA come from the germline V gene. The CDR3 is CSVEHQKNEQYF.

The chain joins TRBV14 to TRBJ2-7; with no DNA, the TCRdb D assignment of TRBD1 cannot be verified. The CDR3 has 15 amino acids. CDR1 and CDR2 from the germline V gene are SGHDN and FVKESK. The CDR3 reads CASSSSGGLYYEQYF. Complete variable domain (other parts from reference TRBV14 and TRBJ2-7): EAGVTQFPSHSVIEKGQTVTLRCDPISGHDNLYWYRRVMGKEIKFLLHFVKESKQDESGMPNNRFLAERTGGTYSTLKVQPAELEDSGVYFCASSSSGGLYYEQYFGPGTRLTVT.

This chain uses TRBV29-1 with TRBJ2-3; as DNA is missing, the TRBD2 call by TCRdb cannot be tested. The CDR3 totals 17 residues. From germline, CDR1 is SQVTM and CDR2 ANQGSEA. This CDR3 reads CSVEDRGGLAITDTQYF.

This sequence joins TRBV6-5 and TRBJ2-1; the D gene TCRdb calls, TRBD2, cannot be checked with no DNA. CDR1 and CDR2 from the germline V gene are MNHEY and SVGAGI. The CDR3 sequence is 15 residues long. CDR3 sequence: CASSSGTSGYNEQFF.

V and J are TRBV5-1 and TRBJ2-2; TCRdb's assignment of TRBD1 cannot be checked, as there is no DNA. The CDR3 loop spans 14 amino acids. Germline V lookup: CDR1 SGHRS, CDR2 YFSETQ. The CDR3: CASSPDSGFGELFF.

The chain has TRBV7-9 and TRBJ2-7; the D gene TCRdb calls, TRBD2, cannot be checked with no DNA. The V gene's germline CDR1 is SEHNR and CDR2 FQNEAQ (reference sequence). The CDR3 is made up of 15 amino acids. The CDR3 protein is CASSLVVDSVYEQYF.

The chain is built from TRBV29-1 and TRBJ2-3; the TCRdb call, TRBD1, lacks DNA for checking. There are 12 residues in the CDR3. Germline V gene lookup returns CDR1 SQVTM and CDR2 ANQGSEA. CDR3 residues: CSAPDPGGTQYF.

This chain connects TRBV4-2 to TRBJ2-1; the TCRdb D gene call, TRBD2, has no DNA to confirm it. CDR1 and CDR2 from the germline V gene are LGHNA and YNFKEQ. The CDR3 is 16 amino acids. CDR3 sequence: CASSQDDTSGGNEQFF.

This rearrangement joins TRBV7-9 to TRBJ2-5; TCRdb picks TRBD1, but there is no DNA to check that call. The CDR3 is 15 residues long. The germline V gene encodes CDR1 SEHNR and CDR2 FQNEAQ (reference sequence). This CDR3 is CASSRRTGEQETQYF.

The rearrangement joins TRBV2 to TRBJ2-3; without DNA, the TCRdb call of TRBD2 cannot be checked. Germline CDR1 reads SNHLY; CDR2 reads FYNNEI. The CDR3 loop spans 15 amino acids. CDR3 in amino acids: CASSHTLAITDTQYF. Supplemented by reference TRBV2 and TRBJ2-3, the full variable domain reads EPEVTQTPSHQVTQMGQEVILRCVPISNHLYFYWYRQILGQKVEFLVSFYNNEISEKSEIFDDQFSVERPDGSNFTLKIRSTKLEDSAMYFCASSHTLAITDTQYFGPGTRLTVL.

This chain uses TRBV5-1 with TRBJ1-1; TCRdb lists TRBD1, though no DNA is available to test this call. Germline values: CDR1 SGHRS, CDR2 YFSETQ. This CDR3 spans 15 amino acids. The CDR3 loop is CASSFVRGEITEAFF.

The CDR3 protein is CASSDLAGENIQYF. The chain recombines TRBV10-2 with TRBJ2-4; TCRdb's assignment of TRBD2 cannot be checked, as there is no DNA. The CDR3 sequence is 14 residues long. Germline V gives CDR1 WSHSY, CDR2 SAAADI.

This CDR3 is CASSWDLGTGQYDRIFF. The genes are TRBV27 and TRBJ1-1; TCRdb designates TRBD1, a call that cannot be tested without DNA. Per the germline V gene, CDR1 is MNHEY and CDR2 is SMNVEV (reference sequence). This CDR3 has 17 residues.

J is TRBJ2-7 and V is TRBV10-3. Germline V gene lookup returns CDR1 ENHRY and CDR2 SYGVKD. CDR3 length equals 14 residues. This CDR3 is CAISESDSSYEQYF.

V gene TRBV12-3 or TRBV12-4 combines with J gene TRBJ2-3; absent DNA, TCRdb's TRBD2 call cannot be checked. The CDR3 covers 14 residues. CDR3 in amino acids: CASRDFLSTDTQYF.

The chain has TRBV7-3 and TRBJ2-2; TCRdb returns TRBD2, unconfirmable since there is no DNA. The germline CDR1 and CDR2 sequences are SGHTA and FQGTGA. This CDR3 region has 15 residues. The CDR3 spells CASSLRGGGTGELFF.

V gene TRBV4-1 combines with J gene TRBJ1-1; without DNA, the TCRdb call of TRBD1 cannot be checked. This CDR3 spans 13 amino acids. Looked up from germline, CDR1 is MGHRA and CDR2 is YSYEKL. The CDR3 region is CASGWGSSTEAFF.

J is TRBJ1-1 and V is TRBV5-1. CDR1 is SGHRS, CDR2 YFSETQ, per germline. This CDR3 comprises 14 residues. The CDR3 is CASSLARLNTEAFF. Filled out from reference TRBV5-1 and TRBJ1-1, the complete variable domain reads KAGVTQTPRYLIKTRGQQVTLSCSPISGHRSVSWYQQTPGQGLQFLFEYFSETQRNKGNFPGRFSGRQFSNSRSEMNVSTLELGDSALYLCASSLARLNTEAFFGQGTRLTVV.

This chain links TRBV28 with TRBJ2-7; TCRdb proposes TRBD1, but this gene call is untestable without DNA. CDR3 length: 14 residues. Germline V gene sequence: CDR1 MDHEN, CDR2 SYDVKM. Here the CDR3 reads CASSLGQVSYEQYF.

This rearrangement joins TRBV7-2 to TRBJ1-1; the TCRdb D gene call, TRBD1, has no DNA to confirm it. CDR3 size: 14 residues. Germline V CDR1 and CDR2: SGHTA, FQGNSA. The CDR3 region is CASSLGGRGTEAFF.

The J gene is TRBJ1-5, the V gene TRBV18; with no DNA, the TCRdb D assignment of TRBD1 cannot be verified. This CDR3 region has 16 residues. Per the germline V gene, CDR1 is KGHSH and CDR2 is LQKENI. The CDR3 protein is CASSPAEVGVKQPQHF.

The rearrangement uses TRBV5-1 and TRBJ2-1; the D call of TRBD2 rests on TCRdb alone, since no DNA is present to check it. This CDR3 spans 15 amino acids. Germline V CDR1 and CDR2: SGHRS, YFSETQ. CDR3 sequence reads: CASSRPGEGDNEQFF.

The CDR3: CASTVTGRDYEQYF. The rearrangement uses TRBV7-9 and TRBJ2-7; TCRdb returns TRBD1, unconfirmable since there is no DNA. This CDR3 is 14 amino acids long. The germline gives CDR1 SEHNR, CDR2 FQNEAQ (reference sequence).